These T cell receptor beta chains were read from a single sample in a study of radiotherapy plus CTLA-4 blockade in lung cancer. Libraries were prepared by immunoSEQ multiplex PCR; TCRdb keeps only in-frame clonotypes and omits some of them. The sample has about 87,000 clones; around 84% are singletons. The starting material was peripheral blood, obtained from a patient treated with radiotherapy plus ipilimumab. These receptor sequences come from a human donor with non-small cell lung cancer that progressed on radiotherapy plus ipilimumab. CDR3s include the opening cysteine and the closing phenylalanine or tryptophan. A D gene is named only where the DNA matches it firmly. The listing skips clone size in some rows; elsewhere it reads once, few, many or a size class.

size	V	J	D	CDR3	DNA
-	TRBV5-1	TRBJ2-6	-	CASSPMGSGANVLTF	TGCGCCAGCAGTCCCATGGGCTCCGGGGCCAACGTCCTGACTTTC
-	TRBV30	TRBJ1-2	-	CAWSVGQGDGYTF	TGTGCCTGGAGTGTCGGTCAGGGTGACGGCTACACCTTC
-	TRBV5-6	TRBJ1-2	TRBD1	CASSSFTGTGKADGYTF	TGTGCCAGCAGCTCTTTCACCGGGACAGGGAAGGCCGATGGCTACACCTTC
-	TRBV6-1	TRBJ1-2	-	CATFEGGGYTF	TGTGCCACATTTGAGGGAGGTGGCTACACCTTC
-	TRBV4-3	TRBJ1-1	-	CASSQGQTNTEAFF	TGCGCCAGCAGCCAAGGACAGACGAACACTGAAGCTTTCTTT
few	TRBV14	TRBJ1-4	-	CASNSATNEKLFF	TGTGCCAGCAACTCTGCAACTAATGAAAAACTGTTTTTT
-	TRBV18	TRBJ2-3	-	CASSPAVSQGTDTQYF	TGTGCCAGCTCACCGGCGGTCTCACAGGGAACAGATACGCAGTATTTT
-	TRBV7-9	TRBJ2-7	TRBD1	CASSLQGDEQYF	TGTGCCAGCAGCTTACAGGGGGACGAGCAGTACTTC
-	TRBV5-4	TRBJ2-7	-	CASSLGGGSSYEQYF	TGTGCCAGCAGCTTGGGGGGGGGCTCCTCCTACGAGCAGTACTTC
-	TRBV5-3	TRBJ1-1	-	CARSPRPEVFMNTEAFF	TGTGCCAGAAGCCCCCGTCCGGAGGTCTTCATGAACACTGAAGCTTTCTTT
once	TRBV25-1	TRBJ1-5	-	CASRGLSNQPQHF	TGTGCCAGCAGGGGACTGTCCAATCAGCCCCAGCATTTT
-	TRBV7-9	TRBJ2-1	TRBD2	CASSHGREVRNEQFF	TGTGCCAGCAGCCATGGGCGGGAGGTCCGCAATGAGCAGTTCTTC
-	TRBV2	TRBJ1-6	TRBD1	CASSEQGADNSPLHF	TGTGCCAGCAGTGAACAGGGGGCCGATAATTCACCCCTCCACTTT
-	TRBV4-2	TRBJ2-7	-	CASSEGGATYEQYF	TGTGCCAGCAGCGAGGGGGGGGCGACGTACGAGCAGTACTTC
-	TRBV4-1	TRBJ1-5	TRBD1	CASSRSGGENQPQHF	TGCGCCAGCAGCCGATCAGGGGGCGAGAATCAGCCCCAGCATTTT
-	TRBV6-1	TRBJ2-3	-	CASSERGSTDTQYF	TGTGCCAGCAGTGAACGGGGGAGCACAGATACGCAGTATTTT
-	TRBV7-7	TRBJ2-5	-	CASSLAPRTEGETQYF	TGTGCTAGCAGCTTAGCCCCCCGGACCGAGGGAGAGACCCAGTACTTC
-	TRBV28	TRBJ1-5	TRBD1	CASSWDSALNQPQHF	TGTGCCAGCAGTTGGGACAGCGCTCTTAATCAGCCCCAGCATTTT
-	TRBV9	TRBJ2-2	-	CASSVLPATGELFF	TGTGCCAGCAGCGTACTGCCTGCCACCGGGGAGCTGTTTTTT